This T cell receptor beta chain was obtained from a study of tumor-infiltrating lymphocytes in primary liver carcinoma. Study context: Measuring about 4.2 to 10 cm across, the tumors were staged as T1-T3 N0M0.

Whole-study results and caveats: About 8-25% of top clones, no more, were shared by all five regions. Less overlap was seen in tumor-adjacent and tumor-blood pairs than in tumor region pairs.

As concerns this clonotype: The antigen is unknown.

Germline V lookup: CDR1 SGHRS, CDR2 YFSETQ. This CDR3 has 15 residues. Without any cell sorting, roughly 20-32 mg of bulk tissue yielded co-extracted RNA and DNA. Five distinct regions per tumor were sampled. TCR beta cDNA was made from 400 to 500 ng total RNA with a constant-region primer. Libraries for TCR beta were built through three nested multiplex PCR rounds, which together made up a slightly modified ARM-PCR procedure. Researchers ran the first two PCR rounds for roughly 11 cycles each with TRBV1-TRBV30 forward primers and a C-beta reverse primer. TCRdb analysed the multiplex PCR reads with MiXCR anew, one entry per CDR3 protein. The table records 90,000 to 110,000 distinct CDR3 sequences, about four fifths of them present only once.

J is TRBJ2-1 and V is TRBV5-1; 9 nucleotides align to TRBD1. This TCR was recovered from a man between 35 and 55 years old with primary liver carcinoma and hepatitis B virus infection. Material for sequencing was liver tumor tissue from sampling region 3. As to subset: tumor region T3, left-lateral pole. CDR3 DNA sequence: TGCGCTGGCAGCTTGGGGACAGGGCCCTACAATGAGCAGTTCTTC. As protein: CAGSLGTGPYNEQFF.